This entry describes one TCR beta chain. Its antigen is unidentified. This record belongs to a study of T cell repertoires in cytomegalovirus infection. Study-level information: Researchers turned to recently identified HLA-C-restricted CMV epitopes as well as well-studied HLA-B-restricted ones. Public TCR beta signatures provided an indication of both CMV infection and a matching HLA type. Study results and caveats: Carriers of CMV and the relevant HLA type were discriminated by public TCR beta frequency. In two of eight donors, the top clonotype was HLA-C-restricted CMV-specific.

V shed 0 bases and J shed 1 base, with 19 bases lying between them. This CDR3 region has 20 residues. From germline, CDR1 is MNHEY and CDR2 SMNVEV (reference sequence). TCRdb processed the reads anew with MiXCR; each CDR3 protein has one entry. The sample shows hundreds of thousands of distinct CDR3 sequences, around 35% of them seen only once. The TCR sequence derives from a human donor in good health (CMV status not recorded). Some clones in this sample may be carry-over from other donors' samples. The sequenced sample was cultured PBMCs, obtained from culture after CMV antigen stimulation. This sequence joins TRBV27 and TRBJ2-6; the D is unclear. The CDR3 nucleotides are TGTGCCAGCAGTTTATCCCGTAGCCTATTTCCCGGATCTGGGGCCAACGTCCTGACTTTC. Amino acids: CASSLSRSLFPGSGANVLTF.